Detailed here is one TCR beta chain. No antigen is known for it. No clone much larger than this one lies a single base away; base qualities are absent. The CDR3 runs 15 amino acids, cysteine and phenylalanine included. Kept here is only the CDR3 DNA, which spans 45 bases and is read in frame from base 1. CDR1 is given as SGHVS and CDR2 as FQNEAQ, both from the germline V gene. V trim: 1 base; J trim: 3 bases; unmatched bases: 2. TCRdb names Illumina HiSeq 1500 as the instrument used. TCRdb passed the public sequencing reads through fastp at Q25 and MiXCR, retaining productive beta sequences. Every distinct CDR3 protein forms one entry, paired with its most common genes and DNA. Within this sample are some 150,000 distinct CDR3 sequences, with 20% to 25% of them counted one time only. In total, the top ten clones hold 9.5% to 12% of the sample. The source of the sample is a study of T cell repertoires in cytomegalovirus infection (dated by TCRdb to between 2019 and 2020). Study-wide context: The HLA type of each donor mattered for the analysis, because public TCR beta signatures pointed to carriage of CMV infection along with the matching HLA type. Overall study outcomes, separate from this receptor: In both this cohort and an independent approximately 400-donor cohort, the cumulative frequency of public TCR beta family members distinguished carriers of CMV infection plus the relevant HLA type. The ex vivo response was dominated by HLA-C-restricted CMV-specific TCR beta clonotypes, which also provided the single most frequent clonotype in two of eight donors.

The chain links TRBV7-8 with TRBJ2-2; 7 central nucleotides agree with TRBD2. Sequences were obtained from PBMCs. This TCR was recovered from a human donor in good health (CMV status not recorded). Some clones in this sample may be carry-over from other donors' samples. The DNA is TGTGCCAGCAGCTTAGGCGGGAGTTACACCGGGGAGCTGTTTTTT. This yields the protein CASSLGGSYTGELFF. Where the CDR3 stops, the reference TRBV7-8 and TRBJ2-2 genes take over; the full variable domain is GAGVSQSPRYKVAKRGQDVALRCDPISGHVSLFWYQQALGQGPEFLTYFQNEAQLDKSGLPSDRFFAERPEGSVSTLKIQRTQQEDSAVYLCASSLGGSYTGELFFGEGSRLTVL.